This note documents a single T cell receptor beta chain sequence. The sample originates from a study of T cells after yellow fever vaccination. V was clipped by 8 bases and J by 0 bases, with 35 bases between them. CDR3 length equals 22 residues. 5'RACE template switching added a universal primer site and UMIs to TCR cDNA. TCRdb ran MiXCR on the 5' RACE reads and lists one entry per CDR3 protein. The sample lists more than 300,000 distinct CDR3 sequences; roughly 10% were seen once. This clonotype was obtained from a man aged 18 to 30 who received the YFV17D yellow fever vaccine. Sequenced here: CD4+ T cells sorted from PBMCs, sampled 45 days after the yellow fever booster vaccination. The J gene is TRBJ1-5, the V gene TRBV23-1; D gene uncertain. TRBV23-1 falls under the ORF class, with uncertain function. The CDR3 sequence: CASASREPRNYSEKDSNQPQHF. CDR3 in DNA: TGCGCCAGCGCTTCTCGTGAACCCAGGAATTATAGCGAGAAAGATAGCAATCAGCCCCAGCATTTT.